These 27 T cell receptor beta chains originate from one sample sequenced in a study of T-cell reconstitution after alpha-beta-depleted transplantation in children (dated by TCRdb to the mid-2010s). Receptor amplification or capture employed PCR. Sequencing took place on an Illumina HiSeq 2500. To normalize quantification of the TCRbeta repertoire, the TCR libraries were built with molecular barcoding that relied on unique molecular identifiers. TCRdb applied fastp at Q25 and MiXCR to the public reads, then kept only in-frame beta chains. CDR3 protein sequences are deduplicated, and each keeps its most common genes and DNA. For this sample there are a few hundred thousand distinct CDR3 sequences; approximately 30% appear just once. Approximately 39% of the sample is held by the ten biggest clonotypes. Reading the label with the study, this specimen's treatment or condition is: allogeneic hematopoietic cell transplantation with graft depleted of TCRalphabeta T cells and CD19 B cells.

This specimen consisted of PBMCs, obtained before TCRalphabeta/CD19-depleted stem cell transplant. The receptors derive from a boy less than two years old with Wiskott-Aldrich syndrome, due to receive a stem cell transplant.

Written as DNA, the CDR3 is TGTGCCAGCAGCGTCTCACTAGTCCGGCCTAGCACAGATACGCAGTATTTT. It codes for CASSVSLVRPSTDTQYF. V is TRBV9 and J is TRBJ2-3; tentatively, D is TRBD2 (5 bases). Germline CDR1 is SGDLS and CDR2 is YYNGEE. V lost 2 bases, J lost 0 bases, and 16 bases lay in between. CDR3 size: 17 residues.

This rearrangement joins TRBV15 to TRBJ2-5; possibly TRBD2 for D (6 bases). Per the germline V gene, CDR1 is LNHNV and CDR2 is YYDKDF (reference sequence). The ends were cut back, 0 bases at V and 2 bases at J, with 10 bases in the middle. The CDR3 spans 15 residues. The CDR3 DNA sequence: TGTGCCACCAGCAGAGATCGAGGAGGGCAAGAGACCCAGTACTTC. Translation: CATSRDRGGQETQYF.

The chain recombines TRBV12-3 or TRBV12-4 with TRBJ1-3; no clear D. This CDR3 is built from 12 residues. Trimming stripped 7 bases from V and 4 bases from J, with 8 bases between. The CDR3 DNA is TGTGCCAGCACTTTCGGAGGAAACACCATATATTTT. This gives the protein CASTFGGNTIYF.

In this sample, this clonotype turned up a few times. This chain uses TRBV7-9 with TRBJ2-2, with TRBD2 matching 8 bases. This CDR3 comprises 15 residues. Germline V CDR1 and CDR2: SEHNR, FQNEAQ (reference sequence). V shed 6 bases, J shed 0 bases, and the junction held 3 bases outside the gene matches. The DNA for the CDR3 is TGTGCCAGCAGTAAACTAGCGGCGAACACCGGGGAGCTGTTTTTT. Translating it yields CASSKLAANTGELFF.

V and J are TRBV2 and TRBJ2-1; 12 bases line up with TRBD2. Per germline, CDR1 SNHLY and CDR2 FYNNEI. The CDR3 consists of 19 residues. The CDR3 reads CTISLAPLAGGGSYNEQFF. The CDR3 region has the DNA TGTACCATCTCCCTGGCCCCGCTAGCGGGAGGGGGGTCCTACAATGAGCAGTTCTTC.

The CDR3 region has the DNA TGTGCCACCAGCAGAGGGACTAGCGGGCGTAAAGAGACCCAGTACTTC. It codes for CATSRGTSGRKETQYF. V and J are TRBV15 and TRBJ2-5, with 11 positions matching TRBD2. Trimming took 1 base from V and 3 from J; bases not matched to a gene: 4. Germline V gives CDR1 LNHNV, CDR2 YYDKDF (reference sequence). This CDR3 is built from 16 residues.

This clonotype was picked up a small number of times. This chain links TRBV11-1 with TRBJ2-1, with D perhaps TRBD1 or TRBD2 (6 bases each). CDR1 and CDR2 (germline): SGHAT, FQDESV (reference sequence). Trimming pared 1 base from V and 9 bases from J, leaving 16 bases between. CDR3 size: 15 residues. The CDR3 DNA reads TGTGCCAGCAGCTTAGGAACCGACAGGCGGGGTGAGCAGTTCTTC. It is translated as CASSLGTDRRGEQFF.

The rearrangement joins TRBV5-1 to TRBJ2-3; 7 bases are a match to TRBD1. Germline trimming cut 0 bases from V and 3 bases from J; bases unmatched to any gene: 7. Germline V CDR1 and CDR2: SGHRS, YFSETQ. The CDR3 is made up of 16 amino acids. The CDR3 here is CASSLGTGRLTDTQYF. As DNA, the CDR3 is TGCGCCAGCAGCTTGGGGACAGGACGATTGACAGATACGCAGTATTTT.

About this clonotype: Relative to the germline gene, one junction end is altered; a read error may explain this. The chain recombines TRBV12-3 or TRBV12-4 with TRBJ2-1, with 7 bases fitting TRBD2. CDR3 size: 14 residues. The CDR3 region has the DNA TGTGCCAGCAATTTAGCGGGCGACCCAAATGAGCAGTTCTTC. Protein sequence: CASNLAGDPNEQFF.

This clonotype has more than one count but fewer than ten. This chain joins TRBV5-5 and TRBJ2-5; D is undetermined. Germline CDR1 is SGHKS and CDR2 is YYEKEE (reference sequence). CDR3 size: 14 residues. The V gene lost 2 bases and the J gene lost 3 bases, with 11 bases spanning the gap. CDR3 residues: CASSLVTIEETQYF. The DNA for the CDR3 is TGTGCCAGCAGCTTAGTAACTATCGAAGAGACCCAGTACTTC. Full variable domain (remainder filled in from reference TRBV5-5 and TRBJ2-5): DAGVTQSPTHLIKTRGQQVTLRCSPISGHKSVSWYQQVLGQGPQFIFQYYEKEERGRGNFPDRFSARQFPNYSSELNVNALLLGDSALYLCASSLVTIEETQYFGPGTRLLVL.

The rearrangement uses TRBV7-6 and TRBJ1-5, with 8 bases matching TRBD1. The CDR3 sequence is 15 residues long. With 2 bases clipped from V and 5 bases from J, the junction kept 5 bases outside the gene matches. Germline V gene sequence: CDR1 SGHVS, CDR2 FNYEAQ. CDR3 DNA: TGTGCCAGCAGCTTAAGACAGGGGCTCGATCAGCCCCAGCATTTT. This sequence encodes CASSLRQGLDQPQHF.

The rearrangement joins TRBV11-1 to TRBJ2-1; TRBD2 agrees at 7 bases. The CDR3 runs to 16 residues. The V and J ends lost 5 bases and 1 base, in that order; junction bases with no gene match: 8. CDR1 SGHAT and CDR2 FQDESV come from the germline V gene (reference sequence). Here the CDR3 DNA reads TGTGCCAGCAGCCCTCCCGGGACTACTTCCTACAATGAGCAGTTCTTC. It encodes CASSPPGTTSYNEQFF.

The chain recombines TRBV10-3 with TRBJ2-1; possible D gene TRBD2, 7 bases. Trimming left V 10 bases short and J 0 bases short, with 13 bases between. Germline V gives CDR1 ENHRY, CDR2 SYGVKD. The CDR3 sequence is 14 residues long. The CDR3 sequence: CATGGTHSYNEQFF. For the CDR3, the DNA is TGTGCCACCGGGGGGACACACTCCTACAATGAGCAGTTCTTC.

This clonotype has more than one count but fewer than ten. The chain couples TRBV20-1 to TRBJ2-1, with D maybe TRBD2 (6 bases). Trimming left V 7 bases short and J 9 bases short, with 19 bases between. Germline lookup yields CDR1 DFQATT and CDR2 SNEGSKA (reference sequence). The CDR3 runs to 13 residues. The CDR3 is CSVRSSGPFEQFF. In DNA form, the CDR3 reads TGCAGTGTTCGGAGTAGCGGCCCCTTTGAGCAGTTCTTC.

This chain uses TRBV7-2 with TRBJ2-1; 7 bases are a match to TRBD2. J was trimmed by 4 bases and V by 2 bases; bases with no gene match: 5. Looked up from germline, CDR1 is SGHTA and CDR2 is FQGNSA. The CDR3 length is 15 residues. The CDR3 DNA follows: TGTGCCAGCAGCTTAAGGCAGCGGGATTACAATGAGCAGTTCTTC. Residues: CASSLRQRDYNEQFF.

The rearrangement joins TRBV6-6 to TRBJ2-1; D remains ambiguous. Looked up from germline, CDR1 is MNHNY and CDR2 is SVGAGI (reference sequence). V lost 1 base and J 5 bases, leaving 6 bases between the germline ends. The CDR3 length is 13 residues. In DNA, the CDR3 is TGTGCCAGCAGTTACTGGGCGAACAATGAGCAGTTCTTC. It encodes CASSYWANNEQFF.

The chain couples TRBV5-1 to TRBJ2-7; 7 bases line up with TRBD1. Trimming took 3 bases from V and 2 from J; bases not matched to a gene: 8. The CDR3 loop spans 15 amino acids. CDR1 and CDR2 from the germline V gene are SGHRS and YFSETQ. The CDR3 nucleotides are TGCGCCAGCAGCTCTGAACCGGGACAGACCTACGAGCAGTACTTC. It codes for CASSSEPGQTYEQYF.

This chain connects TRBV6-2 or TRBV6-3 to TRBJ2-1, with 9 positions matching TRBD2. This CDR3 has 17 residues. The germline V gene encodes CDR1 MNHEY and CDR2 SVGEGT. J gave up 1 base and V 4 bases, and 8 bases lay outside the gene matches. In DNA, the CDR3 is TGTGCCAGCAGTTCTGGTAGCGGGAGACGGTCCTACAATGAGCAGTTCTTC. Residues: CASSSGSGRRSYNEQFF.

The chain recombines TRBV5-1 with TRBJ2-1, with 8 bases fitting TRBD2. The length of the CDR3 is 16 residues. In germline, CDR1 is SGHRS, CDR2 YFSETQ. V gave up 3 bases and J gave up 8 bases; unmatched junction bases: 13. CDR3 sequence (DNA): TGCGCCAGCAGCTCGTCTCGGGAGGGCCTAGGATATGAGCAGTTCTTC. Translating gives CASSSSREGLGYEQFF.

The chain recombines TRBV27 with TRBJ1-5; D gene unclear. CDR3 length: 13 amino acids. The ends were cut back, 8 bases at V and 0 bases at J, with 8 bases in the middle. Germline V lookup: CDR1 MNHEY, CDR2 SMNVEV (reference sequence). This chain's CDR3 is CASGYVSNQPQHF. As DNA, the CDR3 is TGTGCCAGCGGATATGTTAGCAATCAGCCCCAGCATTTT.

The sample holds a few counts of this clonotype. The chain joins TRBV29-1 to TRBJ1-1; D possibly corresponds to TRBD1 (5 bases). The CDR3 consists of 13 residues. Germline V gene lookup returns CDR1 SQVTM and CDR2 ANQGSEA. The V end lost 0 bases, the J end lost 8 bases, and 13 bases lay between the germline ends. Here the CDR3 DNA reads TGCAGCGTTGAAGATGGGGACGGATCCGAAGCTTTCTTT. Encoded protein: CSVEDGDGSEAFF.

This clonotype has just a few counts. The V gene is TRBV6-6, the J gene TRBJ2-5; D is unresolved. Germline V gene sequence: CDR1 MNHNY, CDR2 SVGAGI (reference sequence). This CDR3 contains 13 residues. Between the trimmed V and J ends, which lost 5 bases and 7 bases, there was a span of 14 bases. The CDR3 protein is CASSQTHPATQYF. Here the CDR3 DNA reads TGTGCCAGCAGTCAGACCCATCCCGCGACCCAGTACTTC.

This chain uses TRBV12-3 or TRBV12-4 with TRBJ1-2, with no clear D. The CDR3 covers 15 residues. V lost 1 base and J lost 4, with 13 bases in between. The CDR3 loop reads CASSLGLGSGYGYTF. The CDR3 nucleotides are TGTGCCAGCAGTTTAGGGCTGGGGAGTGGCTATGGCTACACCTTC.

V is TRBV10-3 and J is TRBJ1-4, with D possibly matching TRBD1 (6 bases). The V gene's germline CDR1 is ENHRY and CDR2 SYGVKD. The CDR3 sequence is 15 residues long. V was clipped by 4 bases and J by 6 bases, with 15 bases between them. CDR3 protein: CAISVAGARDEKLFF. The CDR3 nucleotides read TGTGCCATCAGTGTAGCAGGGGCGCGGGATGAAAAACTGTTTTTT.

The chain combines TRBV19 with TRBJ1-1, with 8 bases matching TRBD1. From germline, CDR1 is LNHDA and CDR2 SQIVND (reference sequence). The ends lost 5 bases at V and 3 bases at J; junction bases unmatched: 8. CDR3 length: 15 amino acids. The CDR3 nucleotides are TGTGCCAGTAGTGCCCCAAGGACAGGGTACACTGAAGCTTTCTTT. This encodes CASSAPRTGYTEAFF.

In this sample, this clonotype turned up a few times. The DNA for the CDR3 is TGCAGTGCTTACAGGGGGTACGAGACCCAGTACTTC. This translates into CSAYRGYETQYF. This chain connects TRBV20-1 to TRBJ2-5, with TRBD1 identical over 8 bases. Trimming cost V 5 bases and J 5 bases; bases outside gene matches: 4. The CDR3 runs to 12 residues. Germline loops: CDR1 DFQATT, CDR2 SNEGSKA (reference sequence).

V usage is TRBV9 and J usage is TRBJ1-6; possible D gene TRBD1, 5 bases. This CDR3 contains 15 residues. Germline values: CDR1 SGDLS, CDR2 YYNGEE. Trimming took off 4 bases at V and 0 bases at J, with 8 bases between the two ends. The CDR3 coding sequence is TGTGCCAGCAGCATCGACAGCTCCTATAATTCACCCCTCCACTTT. Amino acids: CASSIDSSYNSPLHF.